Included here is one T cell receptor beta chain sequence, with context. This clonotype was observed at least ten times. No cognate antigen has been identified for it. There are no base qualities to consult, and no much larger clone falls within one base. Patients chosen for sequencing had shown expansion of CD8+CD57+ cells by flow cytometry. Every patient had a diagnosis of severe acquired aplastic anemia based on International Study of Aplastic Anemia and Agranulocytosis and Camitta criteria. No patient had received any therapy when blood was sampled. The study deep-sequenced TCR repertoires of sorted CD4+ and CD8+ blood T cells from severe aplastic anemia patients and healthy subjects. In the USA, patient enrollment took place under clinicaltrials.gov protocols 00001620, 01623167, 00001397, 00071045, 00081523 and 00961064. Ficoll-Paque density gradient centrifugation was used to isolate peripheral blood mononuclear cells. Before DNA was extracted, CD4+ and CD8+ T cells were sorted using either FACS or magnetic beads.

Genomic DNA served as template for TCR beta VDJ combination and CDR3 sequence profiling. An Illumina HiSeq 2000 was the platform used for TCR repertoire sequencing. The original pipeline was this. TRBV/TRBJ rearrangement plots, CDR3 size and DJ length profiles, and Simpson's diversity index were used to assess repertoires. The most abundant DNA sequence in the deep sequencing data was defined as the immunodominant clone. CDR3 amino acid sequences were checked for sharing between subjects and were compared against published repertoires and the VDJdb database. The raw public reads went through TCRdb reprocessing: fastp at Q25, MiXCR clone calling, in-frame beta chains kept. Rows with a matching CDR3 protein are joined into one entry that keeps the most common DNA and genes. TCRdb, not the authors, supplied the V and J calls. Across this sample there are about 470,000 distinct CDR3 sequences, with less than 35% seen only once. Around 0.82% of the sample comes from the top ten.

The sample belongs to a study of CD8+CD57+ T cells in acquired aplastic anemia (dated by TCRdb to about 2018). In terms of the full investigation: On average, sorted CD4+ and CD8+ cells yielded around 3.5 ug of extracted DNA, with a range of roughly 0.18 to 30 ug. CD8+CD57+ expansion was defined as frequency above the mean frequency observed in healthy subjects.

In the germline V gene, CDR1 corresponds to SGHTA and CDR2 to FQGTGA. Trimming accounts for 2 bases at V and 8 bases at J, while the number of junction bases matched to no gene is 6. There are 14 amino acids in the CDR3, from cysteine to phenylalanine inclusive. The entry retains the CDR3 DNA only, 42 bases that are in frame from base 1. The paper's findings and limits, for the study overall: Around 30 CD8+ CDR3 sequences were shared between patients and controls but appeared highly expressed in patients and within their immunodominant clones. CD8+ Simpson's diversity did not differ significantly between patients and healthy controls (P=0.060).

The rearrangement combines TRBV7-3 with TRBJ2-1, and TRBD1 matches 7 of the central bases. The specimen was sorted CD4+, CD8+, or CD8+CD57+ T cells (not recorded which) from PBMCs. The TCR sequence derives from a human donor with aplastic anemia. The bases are TGTGCCAGCAGCTTACACGGGACAGCGTATGAGCAGTTCTTC. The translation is CASSLHGTAYEQFF.